This is a list of T cell receptor beta chains from one sample in a study of cytomegalovirus exposure and HLA in healthy donors. This table comes from immunoSEQ multiplex PCR, and its TCRdb copy is limited to in-frame clones, with some not included. The profile shows some 150,000 clones, 70% to 80% of them singletons. The sample taken for sequencing was PBMCs. These receptor sequences come from a female donor in good health and CMV-seropositive. CDR3s include the opening cysteine and the closing phenylalanine or tryptophan. Each record gives: J gene, clone size, V gene, D gene, CDR3 DNA, CDR3 protein. A D gene is named only where the DNA matches it firmly. Rows give clone size only sometimes, using once, few, many, or a class for an expanded clone.

J: TRBJ2-1; size: -; V: TRBV18; D: TRBD1; DNA: TGTGCCAGCTCACCACCGGACAGGGACCTTTACAATGAGCAGTTCTTC; CDR3: CASSPPDRDLYNEQFF
J: TRBJ2-5; size: -; V: TRBV5-1; D: TRBD1; DNA: TGCGCCAGCAGCGCCTTCTCGACAGGGCGAGAGACCCAGTACTTC; CDR3: CASSAFSTGRETQYF
J: TRBJ1-3; size: -; V: TRBV2; D: -; DNA: TGTGCCAGCAGTGAGCAGGGTATGGGAAACACCATATATTTT; CDR3: CASSEQGMGNTIYF
J: TRBJ2-7; size: -; V: TRBV5-6; D: TRBD2; DNA: TGTGCCAGCAGCTTGCCGGGGACTAGCGGGGGGAATGAGCAGTACTTC; CDR3: CASSLPGTSGGNEQYF
J: TRBJ2-1; size: -; V: TRBV27; D: TRBD2; DNA: TGTGCCAGCAGTCTACTCTCTAGCGGGGGGGTTTACAATGAGCAGTTCTTC; CDR3: CASSLLSSGGVYNEQFF
J: TRBJ2-1; size: -; V: TRBV6-4; D: TRBD1; DNA: TGTGCCAGCAGCGGACAGGGGGCTAATGAGCAGTTCTTC; CDR3: CASSGQGANEQFF
J: TRBJ2-5; size: -; V: TRBV5-1; D: -; DNA: TGCGCCAGCAGCCGTAACCAAGAGACCCAGTACTTC; CDR3: CASSRNQETQYF
J: TRBJ1-2; size: few; V: TRBV19; D: -; DNA: TGTGCCAGTAGTATCCAGTCTAACTATGGCTACACCTTC; CDR3: CASSIQSNYGYTF
J: TRBJ1-4; size: -; V: TRBV6-1; D: -; DNA: TGTGCCAGCAGCACTTCTAGGGGTGAAAAACTGTTTTTT; CDR3: CASSTSRGEKLFF
J: TRBJ1-2; size: -; V: TRBV19; D: -; DNA: TGTGCCAGTAGTATAGACAGGAACTATGGCTACACCTTC; CDR3: CASSIDRNYGYTF
J: TRBJ2-5; size: -; V: TRBV28; D: -; DNA: TGTGCCAGCAGTTTGCCGGGGGGCCGTACGGAGACCCAGTACTTC; CDR3: CASSLPGGRTETQYF
J: TRBJ1-1; size: -; V: TRBV30; D: TRBD1; DNA: TGTGCCTGGAGCGCAGGGGGCGGCACTGAAGCTTTCTTT; CDR3: CAWSAGGGTEAFF
J: TRBJ1-2; size: few; V: TRBV28; D: -; DNA: TGTGCCAGCAGTTTGGTCAGGGTAGGCTATGGCTACACCTTC; CDR3: CASSLVRVGYGYTF
J: TRBJ2-7; size: -; V: TRBV7-9; D: TRBD1; DNA: TGTGCCAGCAGCTTAAGATACAGGGGATCCACAACCTACGAGCAGTACTTC; CDR3: CASSLRYRGSTTYEQYF
J: TRBJ1-1; size: -; V: TRBV11-2; D: -; DNA: TGTGCCAGCAGCTTAACTGGGTCGGGCACTGAAGCTTTCTTT; CDR3: CASSLTGSGTEAFF
J: TRBJ1-5; size: -; V: TRBV5-8; D: TRBD1; DNA: TGTGCCAGCAGACCGACAGGGATGAGCAATCAGCCCCAGCATTTT; CDR3: CASRPTGMSNQPQHF
J: TRBJ2-7; size: -; V: TRBV18; D: TRBD2; DNA: TGTGCCAGCTCACTACGAAGAGCGGGGTCCTACGAGCAGTACTTC; CDR3: CASSLRRAGSYEQYF
J: TRBJ1-2; size: few; V: TRBV6-1; D: -; DNA: TGTGCCAGCAGTGAACAGGGGACACGGGCCTATGGCTACACCTTC; CDR3: CASSEQGTRAYGYTF
J: TRBJ1-2; size: -; V: TRBV7-9; D: -; DNA: TGTGCCAGCAGCTTAATGGCGAGAAAAAGGGCGGGTGGCTATGGCTACACCTTC; CDR3: CASSLMARKRAGGYGYTF